Below are 4 T cell receptor beta chains sequenced from a single sample in a study of CD8 T cells in ankylosing spondylitis. MiXCR was run by TCRdb on the 5' RACE reads, yielding one entry per CDR3 protein. The sample consists of approximately 220,000 distinct CDR3 sequences, approximately 10% of them appearing once. Sequenced material: blood, either unsorted or a sorted T cell fraction (not recorded which). Every receptor here comes from a male donor with ankylosing spondylitis or in good health (not recorded which).

The chain couples TRBV6-1 to TRBJ2-5, with 10 nucleotides matching TRBD2. Trimming cost V 0 bases and J 5 bases; bases outside gene matches: 12. Germline lookup yields CDR1 MNHNS and CDR2 SASEGT. The CDR3 covers 18 residues. CDR3 in amino acids: CASSEAASGGALVETQYF. CDR3 bases: TGTGCCAGCAGTGAAGCGGCCAGCGGGGGGGCACTCGTTGAGACCCAGTACTTC.

The genes are TRBV24-1 and TRBJ2-5, with D hard to call. In germline, CDR1 is KGHDR, CDR2 SFDVKD. This CDR3 region has 14 residues. V lost 6 bases, J lost 4 bases, and 14 bases lay in between. CDR3 coding DNA: TGTGCCACCAGTCGGACGGGTGCGGTAGAGACCCAGTACTTC. It translates to CATSRTGAVETQYF.

This rearrangement joins TRBV7-3 to TRBJ2-5; D perhaps matches TRBD1 (6 bases). The CDR3 is 15 amino acids. Trimming cost V 2 bases and J 3 bases, with 13 bases left between them. Germline CDR1 and CDR2: SGHTA and FQGTGA. The CDR3 DNA reads TGTGCCAGCAGCTTAGGCTCAGGGGCGGAAGAGACCCAGTACTTC. Its protein product is CASSLGSGAEETQYF.

This clonotype was detected a few times. This chain uses TRBV12-5 with TRBJ1-1; D ambiguous. Trimming removed 1 base at V and 6 bases at J, with 9 bases between. The CDR3 totals 13 residues. Germline CDR1 reads LGHNT; CDR2 reads FRNRAP. CDR3 loop: CASGLGGQAEAFF. The DNA for the CDR3 is TGTGCTAGTGGTTTGGGGGGTCAGGCTGAAGCTTTCTTT.